This T cell receptor beta chain was sequenced during a study of a mutant IDH1 vaccine in newly diagnosed glioma. Remarks on this clone: Its matching antigen is unknown.

Time point in this sample: week 23, last vaccination. The study gave 300 ug of mutant IDH1 20-mer peptide per vaccine dose, with topical imiquimod. TCRdb's copy holds only in-frame clones and misses some; the assay was immunoSEQ multiplex PCR. The sample consists of 50,000 to 85,000 clones, nearly 85% of them appearing once. The germline V gene encodes CDR1 KGHSH and CDR2 LQKENI. The V end lost 3 bases, the J end lost 1 base, and 18 bases lay between the germline ends. The CDR3 runs to 17 residues. The material was PBMCs, obtained from a glioma patient whose treatment included an IDH1 peptide vaccine. V usage is TRBV18 and J usage is TRBJ1-1; D is ambiguous. This sequence originates from a young man with glioma. The CDR3 is CASSPTKGRITNTEAFF. The CDR3 DNA sequence: TGTGCCAGCTCACCGACGAAAGGCAGGATTACGAACACTGAAGCTTTCTTT.